This T cell receptor beta chain was sequenced during a study of CD8+ T cells in alopecia areata. Study-level background: Tofacitinib continued for 6 to 18 months and was then withheld for 6 months.

RNA extraction was followed by reverse transcription into cDNA, which acted as the sequencing template. Repertoires were generated with immunoSEQ multiplex PCR, while TCRdb's copy carries only in-frame clones and drops some. Among around 140,000 clones listed, 51% were seen once. This CDR3 region has 13 residues. V shed 0 bases and J 10 bases; nucleotides not matched to a gene: 4. Germline CDR1 MGHRA, CDR2 YSYEKL. Study-wide findings and caveats: It was lesional scalp, especially alopecia totalis/universalis, that showed higher clonality than normal scalp.

Only a few counts were recorded for this clone. Its antigen remains unknown. The TCR comes from a human donor with alopecia areata. The J gene is TRBJ2-5, the V gene TRBV4-1; 8 positions match TRBD2. This specimen consisted of CD4+ T cells sorted from blood, obtained at week 0. CDR3 protein: CASSQDPGGDQYF. For the CDR3, the DNA is TGCGCCAGCAGCCAAGACCCGGGGGGGGACCAGTACTTC.